Listed below are T cell receptor beta chains from one sample, sequenced in a study of long-term antiretroviral therapy in people with HIV. Method: immunoSEQ multiplex PCR; TCRdb's copy keeps in-frame clones and lacks some. The sample lists over 6,500 clones; roughly 70% were seen once. Sample: unsorted PBMCs, taken 0.1 years before starting antiretroviral therapy. The receptors shown here come from a man aged 18 to 29 with HIV. Both conserved end residues are part of each CDR3. D genes are given only for firm matches. Size values are once, few and many counts, or a class for expanded clones, and some rows have none.

V gene: TRBV2
clone size: few
D gene: TRBD1
J gene: TRBJ2-2
CDR3 DNA: TGTGCCAGCTCGGGACAGGACACCGGGGAGCTGTTTTTT
CDR3 protein: CASSGQDTGELFF

V gene: TRBV5-6
clone size: -
D gene: -
J gene: TRBJ2-5
CDR3 DNA: TGTGCCAGCAGCTTAGAAGGGGAGTACCAAGAGACCCAGTACTTC
CDR3 protein: CASSLEGEYQETQYF

V gene: TRBV5-1
clone size: -
D gene: -
J gene: TRBJ2-2
CDR3 DNA: TGCGCCAGCTCCGAGAACACCGGGGAGCTGTTTTTT
CDR3 protein: CASSENTGELFF

V gene: TRBV6-1
clone size: -
D gene: -
J gene: TRBJ1-5
CDR3 DNA: TGTGCCAGCAGTGAAAGGTCAGGGATTCAGCCCCAGCATTTT
CDR3 protein: CASSERSGIQPQHF

V gene: TRBV7-9
clone size: -
D gene: -
J gene: TRBJ1-2
CDR3 DNA: TGTGCCACCTACTCGGGCTCCTGGTTTAACTATGGCTACACCTTC
CDR3 protein: CATYSGSWFNYGYTF

V gene: TRBV5-1
clone size: -
D gene: -
J gene: TRBJ1-2
CDR3 DNA: TGCGCCAGCAGCGCCGATGACTATGGCTACACCTTC
CDR3 protein: CASSADDYGYTF

V gene: TRBV5-1
clone size: -
D gene: TRBD2
J gene: TRBJ2-2
CDR3 DNA: TGCGCCAGCAGCGGAAGCGGGGGGGCGGCCGGGGAGCTGTTTTTT
CDR3 protein: CASSGSGGAAGELFF

V gene: TRBV6-4
clone size: -
D gene: TRBD2
J gene: TRBJ2-3
CDR3 DNA: TGTGCCAGTCGACTAAGGGCGGGGGTCACAGATACGCAGTATTTT
CDR3 protein: CASRLRAGVTDTQYF

V gene: TRBV6-4
clone size: -
D gene: -
J gene: TRBJ2-2
CDR3 DNA: TGTGCCAGCAGTGACTCGAGGGACACCGGGGAGCTGTTTTTT
CDR3 protein: CASSDSRDTGELFF

V gene: TRBV7-9
clone size: -
D gene: -
J gene: TRBJ1-5
CDR3 DNA: TGTGCCAGCAGCTTAGCGGACCAGCCCCAGCATTTT
CDR3 protein: CASSLADQPQHF

V gene: TRBV6-6
clone size: -
D gene: -
J gene: TRBJ2-7
CDR3 DNA: TGTGCCAGCAGTTCGAGCGGGTCCAGCTCCTACGAGCAGTACTTC
CDR3 protein: CASSSSGSSSYEQYF

V gene: TRBV7-8
clone size: -
D gene: -
J gene: TRBJ1-1
CDR3 DNA: TGTGCCAGCAGCTTGGGTTCGGGCCCAGCTAACACTGAAGCTTTCTTT
CDR3 protein: CASSLGSGPANTEAFF

V gene: TRBV9
clone size: -
D gene: -
J gene: TRBJ1-2
CDR3 DNA: TGTGCCAGCAGCGTAGATACTTGGGTTCACTATGGCTACACCTTC
CDR3 protein: CASSVDTWVHYGYTF

V gene: TRBV19
clone size: -
D gene: -
J gene: TRBJ1-2
CDR3 DNA: TGTGCCAGTAGCTCACAGGGCGGAGGAGATGGCTACACCTTC
CDR3 protein: CASSSQGGGDGYTF

V gene: TRBV6-4
clone size: -
D gene: TRBD2
J gene: TRBJ2-1
CDR3 DNA: TGTGCCAGCAGCGGGGGGGCGCAGAATGAGCAGTTCTTC
CDR3 protein: CASSGGAQNEQFF

V gene: TRBV28
clone size: medium-sized
D gene: TRBD1
J gene: TRBJ1-1
CDR3 DNA: TGTGCCAGCAGTCCCCTGGAGGGGGCAAGGAACACTGAAGCTTTCTTT
CDR3 protein: CASSPLEGARNTEAFF

V gene: TRBV5-4
clone size: -
D gene: -
J gene: TRBJ2-1
CDR3 DNA: TGTGCCAGCAGCTTGGCAGGTCCTGTTAGGGAGCAGTTCTTC
CDR3 protein: CASSLAGPVREQFF

V gene: TRBV7-6
clone size: few
D gene: -
J gene: TRBJ1-6
CDR3 DNA: TGTGCCAGCAGCCCCACGGACCGGATGAGGAATTCACCCCTCCACTTT
CDR3 protein: CASSPTDRMRNSPLHF

V gene: TRBV10-1
clone size: -
D gene: -
J gene: TRBJ1-3
CDR3 DNA: TGCGCCAGCAGTGACCACCGCCCGGGCTTCGCGGGAAACACCATATATTTT
CDR3 protein: CASSDHRPGFAGNTIYF

V gene: TRBV6-1
clone size: few
D gene: -
J gene: TRBJ1-6
CDR3 DNA: TGTGCCAGCAGAGCTCCCAGAGGTTCACCCCTCCACTTT
CDR3 protein: CASRAPRGSPLHF

V gene: TRBV5-6
clone size: -
D gene: -
J gene: TRBJ1-5
CDR3 DNA: TGTGCCAGCAGCTTGTGGCAGGGAACACGGCAGCCCCAGCATTTT
CDR3 protein: CASSLWQGTRQPQHF

V gene: TRBV25-1
clone size: -
D gene: -
J gene: TRBJ1-1
CDR3 DNA: TGTGCCAGCAGTGAATCGTGGACTGAAGCTTTCTTT
CDR3 protein: CASSESWTEAFF

V gene: TRBV6-5
clone size: large
D gene: -
J gene: TRBJ2-7
CDR3 DNA: TGTGCCAGCATCGACTGGTCGAACGAGCAGTACTTC
CDR3 protein: CASIDWSNEQYF

V gene: TRBV5-1
clone size: -
D gene: -
J gene: TRBJ2-7
CDR3 DNA: TGCGCCAGCAGCCTCGGACAGTTAAACTACGAGCAGTACTTC
CDR3 protein: CASSLGQLNYEQYF

V gene: TRBV9
clone size: -
D gene: -
J gene: TRBJ2-2
CDR3 DNA: TGTGCCAGCAGCGTAGGAGGTTATAACACCGGGGAGCTGTTTTTT
CDR3 protein: CASSVGGYNTGELFF

V gene: TRBV18
clone size: -
D gene: TRBD1
J gene: TRBJ1-1
CDR3 DNA: TGTGCCAGCTCACAAACCGACAGGGCTGGAACTGAAGCTTTCTTT
CDR3 protein: CASSQTDRAGTEAFF

V gene: TRBV13
clone size: once
D gene: -
J gene: TRBJ1-1
CDR3 DNA: TGTGCCAGCAGCTTGACCTTAAACACTGAAGCTTTCTTT
CDR3 protein: CASSLTLNTEAFF

V gene: TRBV7-3
clone size: -
D gene: TRBD2
J gene: TRBJ2-5
CDR3 DNA: TGTGCCAGCAGCTTGCGGGGGGAAGAGACCCAGTACTTC
CDR3 protein: CASSLRGEETQYF

V gene: TRBV6-4
clone size: -
D gene: TRBD2
J gene: TRBJ2-5
CDR3 DNA: TGTGCCAGCAGCGCCGGGACTAGCGGGGGAGAGACCCAGTACTTC
CDR3 protein: CASSAGTSGGETQYF

V gene: TRBV4-1
clone size: few
D gene: -
J gene: TRBJ1-4
CDR3 DNA: TGCGCCAGCAGTATTACTCAGGCATTCGGTGAAAAACTGTTTTTT
CDR3 protein: CASSITQAFGEKLFF

V gene: TRBV6-4
clone size: -
D gene: TRBD1
J gene: TRBJ2-3
CDR3 DNA: TGTGCCAGCAGTGAACACACGACAGGGGTAGATACGCAGTATTTT
CDR3 protein: CASSEHTTGVDTQYF

V gene: TRBV6-1
clone size: -
D gene: TRBD1
J gene: TRBJ2-5
CDR3 DNA: TGTGCCAGCAGTGAAGCTGGACAGGGTGGAGGGGAGACCCAGTACTTC
CDR3 protein: CASSEAGQGGGETQYF

V gene: TRBV23-1
clone size: -
D gene: -
J gene: TRBJ1-4
CDR3 DNA: TGCGCCAGCGCGGTCCTGACAGGAGCGAAAAAAAAACTGTTTTTT
CDR3 protein: CASAVLTGAKKKLFF

V gene: TRBV6-5
clone size: -
D gene: -
J gene: TRBJ2-7
CDR3 DNA: TGTGCCAGCAGTTACGGGGGTGGCGAGCAGTACTTC
CDR3 protein: CASSYGGGEQYF

V gene: TRBV30
clone size: -
D gene: -
J gene: TRBJ1-3
CDR3 DNA: TGTGCCTGGAGTGGGGGACCTGGAAACACCATATATTTT
CDR3 protein: CAWSGGPGNTIYF

V gene: TRBV5-1
clone size: -
D gene: -
J gene: TRBJ2-7
CDR3 DNA: TGCGCCAGCAGTACGGCGGGGCAGGACTACGAGCAGTACTTC
CDR3 protein: CASSTAGQDYEQYF

V gene: TRBV7-9
clone size: -
D gene: -
J gene: TRBJ1-1
CDR3 DNA: TGTGCCAGCAGCTTAAGGGGGACTGAAGCTTTCTTT
CDR3 protein: CASSLRGTEAFF

V gene: TRBV6-1
clone size: -
D gene: -
J gene: TRBJ1-2
CDR3 DNA: TGTGCCAGCAGTGAAAAAACAACCTCGGGAGGCTACACCTTC
CDR3 protein: CASSEKTTSGGYTF

V gene: TRBV4-1
clone size: -
D gene: TRBD1
J gene: TRBJ2-3
CDR3 DNA: TGCGCCAGCAGCCAAAGACAGGGATCCACAGATACGCAGTATTTT
CDR3 protein: CASSQRQGSTDTQYF

V gene: TRBV28
clone size: large
D gene: TRBD1
J gene: TRBJ1-6
CDR3 DNA: TGTGCCAGCAGTTCCGGACAGGGGGGTTCACCCCTCCACTTT
CDR3 protein: CASSSGQGGSPLHF